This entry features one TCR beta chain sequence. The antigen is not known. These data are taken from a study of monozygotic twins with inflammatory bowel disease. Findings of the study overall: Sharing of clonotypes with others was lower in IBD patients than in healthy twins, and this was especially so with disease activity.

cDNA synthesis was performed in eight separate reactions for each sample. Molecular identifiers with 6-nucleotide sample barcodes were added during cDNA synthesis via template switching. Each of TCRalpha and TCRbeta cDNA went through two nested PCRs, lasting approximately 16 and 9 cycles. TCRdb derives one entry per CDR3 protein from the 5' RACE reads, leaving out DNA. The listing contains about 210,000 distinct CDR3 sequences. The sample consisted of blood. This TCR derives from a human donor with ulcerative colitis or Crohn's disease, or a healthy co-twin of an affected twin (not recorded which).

CDR3: CASSTAPNTEAFF. The J gene is TRBJ1-1, the V gene TRBV9; TCRdb's assignment of TRBD1 cannot be checked, as there is no DNA. The CDR3 covers 13 residues. Per germline, CDR1 SGDLS and CDR2 YYNGEE.